The rows below give T cell receptor beta chains drawn from one sample of a study of T cells in localized non-small cell lung cancer. Produced via immunoSEQ multiplex PCR; TCRdb's table is partial and in-frame only. The table lists approximately 100,000 clones, roughly 90% of them singletons. This specimen consisted of PBMCs, obtained before any cancer treatment. The receptor set was obtained from a woman between 35 and 75 years old with stage II squamous cell lung carcinoma. Each CDR3 is given with its conserved first and last residue. Each record gives: J gene, D gene, V gene, clone size, CDR3 protein, CDR3 DNA. The D gene is left open where the match is weak. Some rows have no size entry. The others give once, few or many, or a class for an expanded clone.

>TRBJ2-5|TRBD2|TRBV9|NA
CASSSSGGARETQYF
TGTGCCAGCAGCTCTAGCGGGGGGGCCAGGGAGACCCAGTACTTC
>TRBJ2-6|NA|TRBV19|NA
CASSSGAGANVLTF
TGTGCCAGTAGTTCCGGGGCTGGGGCCAACGTCCTGACTTTC
>TRBJ1-2|NA|TRBV11-2|NA
CASRPVGRGHGYTF
TGTGCCAGCAGGCCCGTAGGGCGGGGACATGGCTACACCTTC
>TRBJ2-1|NA|TRBV5-4|NA
CATLSIPKGEQFF
TGTGCCACACTTTCCATCCCTAAGGGTGAGCAGTTCTTC
>TRBJ1-6|NA|TRBV11-2|few
CASSFNLFPLHF
TGTGCCAGCAGCTTCAACCTTTTTCCCCTCCACTTT
>TRBJ2-7|NA|TRBV7-6|NA
CASSSGPKAYEQYF
TGTGCCAGCAGCTCGGGACCCAAGGCCTACGAGCAGTACTTC
>TRBJ2-5|TRBD2|TRBV28|once
CASRAGTSVETQYF
TGTGCCAGCAGGGCCGGGACTAGCGTTGAGACCCAGTACTTC
>TRBJ1-1|NA|TRBV15|NA
CATSRDRGNLEAFF
TGTGCCACCAGCAGAGATCGGGGAAATCTCGAAGCTTTCTTT
>TRBJ2-5|NA|TRBV7-9|NA
CASSLEAEGQKTQYF
TGTGCCAGCAGCTTAGAAGCAGAAGGGCAAAAGACCCAGTACTTC
>TRBJ2-4|NA|TRBV5-1|NA
CASSLALGPGTKNIQYF
TGCGCCAGCAGCTTGGCCCTGGGTCCCGGGACCAAAAACATTCAGTACTTC
>TRBJ2-7|TRBD1|TRBV9|NA
CASSGAGTGSYEQYF
TGTGCCAGCAGCGGGGCCGGGACAGGGAGCTACGAGCAGTACTTC
>TRBJ1-1|NA|TRBV7-9|NA
CASSRSIEAFF
TGTGCCAGCAGCAGATCAATTGAAGCTTTCTTT
>TRBJ2-2|TRBD1|TRBV5-8|NA
CASSPRGPNTGELFF
TGTGCCAGCAGCCCCAGGGGGCCGAACACCGGGGAGCTGTTTTTT
>TRBJ1-1|TRBD1|TRBV27|NA
CASSFSPINRGLLYMNTEAFF
TGTGCCAGCAGTTTCTCACCAATTAACAGGGGACTATTGTACATGAACACTGAAGCTTTCTTT
>TRBJ2-1|TRBD2|TRBV2|NA
CASSNTRLAGYNEQFF
TGTGCCAGCAGCAACACCCGGCTAGCGGGGTACAATGAGCAGTTCTTC
>TRBJ1-2|NA|TRBV10-2|few
CASSESVKNYGYTF
TGCGCCAGCAGTGAGTCGGTGAAAAACTATGGCTACACCTTC
>TRBJ2-7|NA|TRBV7-8|once
CASSRRVESYEQYF
TGTGCCAGCAGTCGCCGGGTGGAATCCTACGAGCAGTACTTC
>TRBJ1-1|NA|TRBV6-1|NA
CASSEVIGAEAFF
TGTGCCAGCAGTGAAGTAATAGGGGCTGAAGCTTTCTTT
>TRBJ2-1|TRBD2|TRBV10-3|NA
CAISDLASGGIQFF
TGTGCCATCAGTGACCTCGCATCGGGGGGGATTCAGTTCTTC
>TRBJ1-1|NA|TRBV6-5|NA
CASRPQNQMNTEAFF
TGTGCCAGCAGACCACAGAACCAGATGAACACTGAAGCTTTCTTT
>TRBJ2-1|NA|TRBV5-5|few
CASRQAGKNEQFF
TGTGCCAGCAGACAGGCGGGGAAGAATGAGCAGTTCTTC
>TRBJ2-3|TRBD1|TRBV5-1|NA
CASSLAGMGQGKDTQYF
TGCGCCAGCAGCTTGGCGGGGATGGGACAGGGGAAGGATACGCAGTATTTT
>TRBJ1-5|NA|TRBV7-2|NA
CASSLRGHDINQPQHF
TGTGCCAGCAGCCTTCGAGGACACGATATCAATCAGCCCCAGCATTTT
>TRBJ1-5|TRBD1|TRBV23-1|NA
CASSQSTGTGGKGVGNQPQHF
TGCGCCAGCAGTCAATCCACCGGGACAGGGGGTAAGGGAGTAGGCAATCAGCCCCAGCATTTT
>TRBJ2-1|TRBD2|TRBV6-5|few
CASSLRLAGFNEQFF
TGTGCCAGCAGCCTTCGGCTAGCGGGGTTCAATGAGCAGTTCTTC
>TRBJ2-7|NA|TRBV7-2|NA
CASSLVSTGGVSYEQYF
TGTGCCAGCAGCTTAGTCTCGACCGGGGGTGTATCCTACGAGCAGTACTTC